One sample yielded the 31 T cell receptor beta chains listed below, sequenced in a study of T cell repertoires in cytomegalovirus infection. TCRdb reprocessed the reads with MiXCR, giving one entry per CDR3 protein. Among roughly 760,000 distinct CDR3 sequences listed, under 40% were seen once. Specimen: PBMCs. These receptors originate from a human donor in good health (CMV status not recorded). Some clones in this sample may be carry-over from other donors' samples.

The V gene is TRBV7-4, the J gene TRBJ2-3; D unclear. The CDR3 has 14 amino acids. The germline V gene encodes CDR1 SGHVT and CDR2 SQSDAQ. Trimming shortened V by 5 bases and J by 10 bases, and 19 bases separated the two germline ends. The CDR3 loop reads CASSQSTGPGAQYF. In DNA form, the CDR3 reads TGTGCCAGCAGCCAGAGCACCGGCCCCGGCGCGCAGTATTTT.

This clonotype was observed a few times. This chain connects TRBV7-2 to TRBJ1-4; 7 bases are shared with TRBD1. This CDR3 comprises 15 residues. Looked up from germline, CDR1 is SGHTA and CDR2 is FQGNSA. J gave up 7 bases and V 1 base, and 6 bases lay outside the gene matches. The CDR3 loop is CASSLERGRFEKLFF. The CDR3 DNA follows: TGTGCCAGCAGCTTAGAGAGGGGGCGATTTGAAAAACTGTTTTTT.

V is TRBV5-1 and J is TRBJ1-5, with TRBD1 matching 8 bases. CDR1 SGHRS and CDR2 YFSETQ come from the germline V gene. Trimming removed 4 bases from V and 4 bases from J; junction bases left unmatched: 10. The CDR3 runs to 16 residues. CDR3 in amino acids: CASSPGQDFLNQPQHF. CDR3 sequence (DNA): TGCGCCAGCAGCCCGGGACAGGATTTTTTAAATCAGCCCCAGCATTTT.

Here the CDR3 DNA reads TGCAGTGCTCGCATCCCCAGGGCAGGAAACACTGAAGCTTTCTTT. This translates into CSARIPRAGNTEAFF. The chain recombines TRBV20-1 with TRBJ1-1, with D possibly TRBD1 on 5 matching bases. V was clipped by 5 bases and J by 2 bases, with 18 bases between them. From germline, CDR1 is DFQATT and CDR2 SNEGSKA (reference sequence). This CDR3 has 15 residues.

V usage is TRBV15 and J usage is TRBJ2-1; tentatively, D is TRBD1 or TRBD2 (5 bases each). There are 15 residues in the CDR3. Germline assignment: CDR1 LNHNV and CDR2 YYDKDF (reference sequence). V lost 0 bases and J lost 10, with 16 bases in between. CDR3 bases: TGTGCCACCAGCAGAGATCCGGGACCCAGTTCGGAGCAGTTCTTC. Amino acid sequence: CATSRDPGPSSEQFF.

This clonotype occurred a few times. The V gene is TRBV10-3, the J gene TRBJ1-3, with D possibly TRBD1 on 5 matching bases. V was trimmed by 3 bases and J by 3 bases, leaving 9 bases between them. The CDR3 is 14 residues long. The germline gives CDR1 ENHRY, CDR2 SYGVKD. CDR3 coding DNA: TGTGCCATCAGTGATCGGGGACGTGGAAACACCATATATTTT. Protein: CAISDRGRGNTIYF.

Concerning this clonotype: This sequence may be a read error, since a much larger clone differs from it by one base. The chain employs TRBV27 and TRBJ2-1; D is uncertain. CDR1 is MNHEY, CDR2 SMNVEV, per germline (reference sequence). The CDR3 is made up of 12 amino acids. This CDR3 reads CASGSRPNSQIF. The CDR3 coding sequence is TGTGCCAGCGGTAGCCGGCCCAATTCTCAAATCTTC.

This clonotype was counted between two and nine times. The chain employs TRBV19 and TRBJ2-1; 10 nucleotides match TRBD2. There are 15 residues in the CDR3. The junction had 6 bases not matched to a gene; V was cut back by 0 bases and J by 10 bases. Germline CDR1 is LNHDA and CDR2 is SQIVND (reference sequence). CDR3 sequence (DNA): TGTGCCAGTAGTATAGAGGTCCTAGCGGGAGTGGAGCAGTTCTTC. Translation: CASSIEVLAGVEQFF. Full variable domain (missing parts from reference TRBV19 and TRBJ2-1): DGGITQSPKYLFRKEGQNVTLSCEQNLNHDAMYWYRQDPGQGLRLIYYSQIVNDFQKGDIAEGYSVSREKKESFPLTVTSAQKNPTAFYLCASSIEVLAGVEQFFGPGTRLTVL.

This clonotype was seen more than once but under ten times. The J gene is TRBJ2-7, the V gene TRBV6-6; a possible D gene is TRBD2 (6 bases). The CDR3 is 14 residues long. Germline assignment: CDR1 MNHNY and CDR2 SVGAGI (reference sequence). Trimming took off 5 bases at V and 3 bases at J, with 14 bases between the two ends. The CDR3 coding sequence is TGTGCCAGCAGTGAGGGAGGTCCATACTACGAGCAGTACTTC. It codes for CASSEGGPYYEQYF.

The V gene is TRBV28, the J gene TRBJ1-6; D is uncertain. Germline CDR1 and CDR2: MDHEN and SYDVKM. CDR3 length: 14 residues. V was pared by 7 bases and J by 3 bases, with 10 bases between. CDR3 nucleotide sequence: TGTGCCAGCACTACGGGGATCTATAATTCACCCCTCCACTTT. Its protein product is CASTTGIYNSPLHF.

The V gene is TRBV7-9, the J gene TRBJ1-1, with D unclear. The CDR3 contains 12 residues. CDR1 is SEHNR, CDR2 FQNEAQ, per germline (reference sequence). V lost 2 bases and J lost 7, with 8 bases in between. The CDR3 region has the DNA TGTGCCAGCAGCTTAACTTTTGTTGAAGCTTTCTTT. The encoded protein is CASSLTFVEAFF.

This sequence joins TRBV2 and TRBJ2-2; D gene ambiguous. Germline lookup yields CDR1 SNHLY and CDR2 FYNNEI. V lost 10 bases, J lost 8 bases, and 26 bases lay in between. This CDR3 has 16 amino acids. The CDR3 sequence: CANAKRPNDLRGELFF. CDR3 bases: TGTGCCAACGCTAAACGGCCCAACGATTTACGGGGGGAGCTGTTTTTT.

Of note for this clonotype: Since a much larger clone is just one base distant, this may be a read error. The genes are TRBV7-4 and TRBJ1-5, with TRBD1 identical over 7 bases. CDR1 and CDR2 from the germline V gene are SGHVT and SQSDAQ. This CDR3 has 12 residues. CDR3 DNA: TGTGCCAGCAGCCGGAGGGGGCAGCCCCATCATTTT. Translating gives CASSRRGQPHHF. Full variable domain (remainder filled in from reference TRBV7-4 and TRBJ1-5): GAGVSQSPRYKVAKRGRDVALRCDSISGHVTLYWYRQTLGQGSEVLTYSQSDAQRDKSGRPSGRFSAERPERSVSTLKIQRTEQGDSAVYLCASSRRGQPHHFGDGTRLSIL.

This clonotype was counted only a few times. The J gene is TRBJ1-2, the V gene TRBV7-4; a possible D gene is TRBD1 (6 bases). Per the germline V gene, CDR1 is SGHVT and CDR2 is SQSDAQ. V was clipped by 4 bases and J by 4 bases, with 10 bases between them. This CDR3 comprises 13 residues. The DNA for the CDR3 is TGTGCCAGCAGCTGGGACACTACCTATGGCTACACCTTC. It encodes CASSWDTTYGYTF.

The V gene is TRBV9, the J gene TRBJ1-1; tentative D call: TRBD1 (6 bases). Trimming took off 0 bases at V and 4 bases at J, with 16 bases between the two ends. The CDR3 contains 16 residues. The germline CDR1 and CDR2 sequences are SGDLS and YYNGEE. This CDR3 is CASSVDIQGGGTEAFF. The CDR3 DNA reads TGTGCCAGCAGCGTAGATATACAGGGTGGGGGCACTGAAGCTTTCTTT. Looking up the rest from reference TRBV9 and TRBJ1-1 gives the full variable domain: DSGVTQTPKHLITATGQRVTLRCSPRSGDLSVYWYQQSLDQGLQFLIQYYNGEERAKGNILERFSAQQFPDLHSELNLSSLELGDSALYFCASSVDIQGGGTEAFFGQGTRLTVV.

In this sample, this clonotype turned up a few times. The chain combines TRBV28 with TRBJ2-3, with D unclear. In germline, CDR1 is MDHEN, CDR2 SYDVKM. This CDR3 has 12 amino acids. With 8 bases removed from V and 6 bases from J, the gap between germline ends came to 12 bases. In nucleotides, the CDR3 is TGTGCCAGCTCCAGAATGTGGGATACGCAGTATTTT. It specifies CASSRMWDTQYF.

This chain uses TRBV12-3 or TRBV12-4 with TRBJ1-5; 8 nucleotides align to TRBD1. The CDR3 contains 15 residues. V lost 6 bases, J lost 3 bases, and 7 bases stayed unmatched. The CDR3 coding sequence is TGTGCCAGCAGGAACACAGGGGGACCCAATCAGCCCCAGCATTTT. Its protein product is CASRNTGGPNQPQHF.

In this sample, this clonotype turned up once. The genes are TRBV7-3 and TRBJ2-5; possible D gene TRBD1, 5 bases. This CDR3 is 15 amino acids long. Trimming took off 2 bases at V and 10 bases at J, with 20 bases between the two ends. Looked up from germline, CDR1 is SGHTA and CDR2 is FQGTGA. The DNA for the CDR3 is TGTGCCAGCAGCTTACTCCAGGGCGGACGGTTGGACCAGTACTTC. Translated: CASSLLQGGRLDQYF.

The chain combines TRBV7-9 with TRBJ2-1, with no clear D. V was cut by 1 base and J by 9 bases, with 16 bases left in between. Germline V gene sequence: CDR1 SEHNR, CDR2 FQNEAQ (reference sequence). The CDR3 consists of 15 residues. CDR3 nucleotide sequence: TGTGCCAGCAGCTTAGGGCCGAGCAGGTTTGGTGAGCAGTTCTTC. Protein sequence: CASSLGPSRFGEQFF.

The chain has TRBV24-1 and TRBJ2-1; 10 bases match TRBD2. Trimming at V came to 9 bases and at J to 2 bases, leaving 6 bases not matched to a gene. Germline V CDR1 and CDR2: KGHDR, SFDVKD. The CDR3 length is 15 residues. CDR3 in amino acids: CATSGTSEAYNEQFF. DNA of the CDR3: TGTGCCACCTCCGGGACTAGCGAAGCCTACAATGAGCAGTTCTTC.

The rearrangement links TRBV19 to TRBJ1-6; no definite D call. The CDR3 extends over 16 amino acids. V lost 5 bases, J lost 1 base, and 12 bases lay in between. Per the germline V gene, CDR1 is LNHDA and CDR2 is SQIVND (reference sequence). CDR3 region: CASSSYTGSYNSPLHF. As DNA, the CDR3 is TGTGCCAGTAGTTCATATACCGGATCCTATAATTCACCCCTCCACTTT.

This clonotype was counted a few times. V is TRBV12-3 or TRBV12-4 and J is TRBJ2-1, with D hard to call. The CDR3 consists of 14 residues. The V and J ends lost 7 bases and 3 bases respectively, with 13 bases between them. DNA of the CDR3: TGTGCCAGCACTCTCGACCTAGGCTACAATGAGCAGTTCTTC. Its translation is CASTLDLGYNEQFF.

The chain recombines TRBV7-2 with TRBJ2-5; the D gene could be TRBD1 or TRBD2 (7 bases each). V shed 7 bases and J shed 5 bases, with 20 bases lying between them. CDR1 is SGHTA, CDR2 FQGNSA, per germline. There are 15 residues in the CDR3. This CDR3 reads CASTRREGAVETQYF. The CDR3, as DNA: TGTGCCAGCACCCGAAGGGAGGGGGCGGTGGAGACCCAGTACTTC.

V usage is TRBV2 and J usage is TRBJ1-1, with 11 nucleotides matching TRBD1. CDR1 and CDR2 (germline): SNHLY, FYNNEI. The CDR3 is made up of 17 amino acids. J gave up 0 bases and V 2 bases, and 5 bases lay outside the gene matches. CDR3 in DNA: TGTGCCAGCAGTGAATGGGGGACAGGGGGGATGAACACTGAAGCTTTCTTT. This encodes CASSEWGTGGMNTEAFF.

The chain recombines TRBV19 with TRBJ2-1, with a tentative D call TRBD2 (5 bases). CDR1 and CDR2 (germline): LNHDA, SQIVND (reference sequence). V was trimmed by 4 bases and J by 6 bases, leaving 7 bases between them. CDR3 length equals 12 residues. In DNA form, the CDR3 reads TGTGCCAGTAGTAGGGAGTTCAATGAGCAGTTCTTC. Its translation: CASSREFNEQFF.

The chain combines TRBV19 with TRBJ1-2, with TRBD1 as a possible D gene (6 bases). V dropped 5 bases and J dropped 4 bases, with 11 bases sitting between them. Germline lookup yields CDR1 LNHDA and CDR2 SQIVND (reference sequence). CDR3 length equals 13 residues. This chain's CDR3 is CASSGQSSYGYTF. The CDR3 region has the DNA TGTGCCAGTAGTGGACAGTCGTCCTATGGCTACACCTTC.

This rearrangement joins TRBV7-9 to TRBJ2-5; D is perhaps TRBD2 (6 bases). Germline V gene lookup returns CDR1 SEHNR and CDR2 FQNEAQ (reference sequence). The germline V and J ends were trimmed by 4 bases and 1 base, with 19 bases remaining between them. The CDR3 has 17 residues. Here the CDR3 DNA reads TGTGCCAGCAGCTCACCCCTGTTCACGGGGGTCCAAGAGACCCAGTACTTC. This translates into CASSSPLFTGVQETQYF.

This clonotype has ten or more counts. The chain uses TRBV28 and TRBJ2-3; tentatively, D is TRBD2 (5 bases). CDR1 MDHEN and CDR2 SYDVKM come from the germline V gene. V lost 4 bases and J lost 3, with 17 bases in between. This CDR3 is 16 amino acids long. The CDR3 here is CASSSGLGVSTDTQYF. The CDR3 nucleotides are TGTGCCAGCAGTTCAGGACTTGGGGTATCAACAGATACGCAGTATTTT.

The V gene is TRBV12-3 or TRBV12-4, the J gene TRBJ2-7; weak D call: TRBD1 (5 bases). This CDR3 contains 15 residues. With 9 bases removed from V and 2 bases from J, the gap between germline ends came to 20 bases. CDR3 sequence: CASMLTEVATYEQYF. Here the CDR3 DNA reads TGTGCCAGTATGCTGACAGAGGTAGCTACCTACGAGCAGTACTTC.

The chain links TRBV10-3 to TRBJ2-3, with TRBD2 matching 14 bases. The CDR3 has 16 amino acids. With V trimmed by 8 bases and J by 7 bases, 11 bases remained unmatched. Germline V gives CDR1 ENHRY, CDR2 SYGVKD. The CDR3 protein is CAIAGTSGGGRNTQYF. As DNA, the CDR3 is TGTGCCATCGCTGGGACTAGCGGGGGTGGACGAAATACGCAGTATTTT.

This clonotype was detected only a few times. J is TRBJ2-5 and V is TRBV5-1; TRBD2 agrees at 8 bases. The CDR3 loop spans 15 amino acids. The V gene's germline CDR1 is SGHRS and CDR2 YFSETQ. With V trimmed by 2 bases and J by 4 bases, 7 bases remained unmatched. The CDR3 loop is CASSLVAGGRETQYF. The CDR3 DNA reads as TGCGCCAGCAGCTTAGTTGCGGGGGGAAGAGAGACCCAGTACTTC.